This T cell receptor beta chain was captured by sequencing in a study of cytomegalovirus exposure and HLA in healthy donors. The study, taken as a whole, reports: HLA-A and HLA-B allele assignments for most subjects were reportedly predicted accurately using TCR beta sequences. Earlier analysis looked at TCR beta V segments, and most were productive about 87% or about 30% of the time. Several of the most significant clusters appeared linked to common viral pathogens, based on a later analysis. The study designated 150 or so TCR beta chains cytomegalovirus-associated.

PCR used 60 Vbeta primers and 13 Jbeta primers. Produced via immunoSEQ multiplex PCR; TCRdb's table is partial and in-frame only. The data contain about 120,000 clones, approximately 78% of them singletons. The V segment lost 1 base and the J segment 4 bases; nucleotides outside the gene matches: 3. From germline, CDR1 is MDHEN and CDR2 SYDVKM. CDR3 length equals 15 residues. This clone was detected a few times. Its cognate antigen is unknown. The source of this sequence is a female donor in good health and CMV-seronegative. The sample taken for sequencing was PBMCs. The chain uses TRBV28 and TRBJ1-3; 8 nucleotides line up with TRBD1. Written as DNA, the CDR3 is TGTGCCAGCAGTTTATTCAGGGGGCAAGGAAACACCATATATTTT. Its protein is CASSLFRGQGNTIYF.